The rows below give T cell receptor beta chains drawn from one sample of a study of tumor-infiltrating lymphocytes in localized non-small cell lung cancer. Assay: immunoSEQ multiplex PCR; the TCRdb copy retains only in-frame clones and omits some. The table has some 10,000 clones, 50% to 70% seen once. The material sequenced was lung tumor tissue. Receptor source: a human donor with non-small cell lung cancer. CDR3s include the opening cysteine and the closing phenylalanine or tryptophan. A D gene is named only where the DNA matches it firmly. Not all rows give a size; the values are once, few, many and, for expanded clones, a class.

j_call	clone_size	d_call	v_call	cdr3_nt	cdr3_aa
TRBJ2-5	NA	NA	TRBV5-1	TGCGCCAGCAGCTTTGACGTCCGACAAGAGACCCAGTACTTC	CASSFDVRQETQYF
TRBJ2-5	NA	TRBD2	TRBV10-2	TGCGCCAGCTTTAGCGGGGGGGCGTGGGAGACCCAGTACTTC	CASFSGGAWETQYF
TRBJ1-4	NA	TRBD1	TRBV6-5	TGTGCCAGCAGTGGGACAGGGCGAGGTGAAAAACTGTTTTTT	CASSGTGRGEKLFF
TRBJ2-1	once	NA	TRBV7-2	TGTGCCAGCAGCTTAGTATCTACGGCCGGCTACAATGAGCAGTTCTTC	CASSLVSTAGYNEQFF
TRBJ1-5	NA	NA	TRBV6-5	TGTGCCAGCAGTTATATGGGCAATCAGCCCCAGCATTTT	CASSYMGNQPQHF
TRBJ1-2	NA	TRBD1	TRBV29-1	TGCAGCGTTGAGATGGGACAGATGGTTGGCTACACCTTC	CSVEMGQMVGYTF
TRBJ2-1	NA	TRBD2	TRBV6-4	TGTGCCAGCAGTGACTCGAAGCTAGCGGGAGGGTCCTACAATGAGCAGTTCTTC	CASSDSKLAGGSYNEQFF
TRBJ2-1	NA	TRBD1	TRBV29-1	TGCAGCGCAAGACAGGGGGCAGTTGAGCAGTTCTTC	CSARQGAVEQFF
TRBJ2-5	NA	TRBD1	TRBV5-1	TGCGCCAGCAGAAAAAGACAGGGGCAAGAGACCCAGTACTTC	CASRKRQGQETQYF
TRBJ2-1	NA	NA	TRBV5-4	TGTGCCAGCAGCTTCGGAGGATATGAGCAGTTCTTC	CASSFGGYEQFF
TRBJ2-3	few	NA	TRBV29-1	TGCAGCGTTGAAGTATCCCCAAGGGTAGCTTCCACAGATACGCAGTATTTT	CSVEVSPRVASTDTQYF
TRBJ2-7	NA	NA	TRBV7-2	TGTGCCAGCAGCTTACTCGCAGAGTCCTACGAGCAGTACTTC	CASSLLAESYEQYF
TRBJ2-7	NA	NA	TRBV7-9	TGTGCCAGCAGCTCCGACACGCTCGGGGAGCAGTACTTC	CASSSDTLGEQYF
TRBJ1-1	few	TRBD1	TRBV14	TGTGCCAGCAGCCATCCAAACAGGGGCATGAACACTGAAGCTTTCTTT	CASSHPNRGMNTEAFF
TRBJ1-5	few	TRBD1	TRBV29-1	TGCAGCGTTAGGACAGGCGGGAGTACTCAGCCCCAGCATTTT	CSVRTGGSTQPQHF
TRBJ1-2	NA	NA	TRBV5-1	TGCGCCAGCAGCTTGGTCAGGGGTGCTGGCTACACCTTC	CASSLVRGAGYTF
TRBJ1-2	medium-sized	NA	TRBV6-5	TGTGCCAGCAGTTACAGGGTAGGGGGCTATGGCTACACCTTC	CASSYRVGGYGYTF
TRBJ2-5	few	NA	TRBV5-1	TGCGCCAGCAGCTTGGGGGGCTTTCTTGAGACCCAGTACTTC	CASSLGGFLETQYF
TRBJ2-2	NA	NA	TRBV7-9	TGTGCCAGCAGCCCGGAGACGTACACCGGGGAGCTGTTTTTT	CASSPETYTGELFF
TRBJ2-5	NA	TRBD1	TRBV15	TGTGCCACCAGGGGGACAGGGGGTTTAGAGACCCAGTACTTC	CATRGTGGLETQYF
TRBJ2-3	NA	TRBD2	TRBV7-9	TGTGCCAGCAGCTTAGACCTAGCGGGAGGGCCGGGAGATACGCAGTATTTT	CASSLDLAGGPGDTQYF
TRBJ2-7	NA	NA	TRBV10-2	TGCGCCAGCAGTCGGGACACCGCCTACGAGCAGTACTTC	CASSRDTAYEQYF
TRBJ2-7	few	NA	TRBV19	TGTGCCAGTCGTAAACAGGGTTTCTCCTACGAGCAGTACTTC	CASRKQGFSYEQYF
TRBJ2-3	few	NA	TRBV10-1	TGCGCCAGCAGTGTTACGATCGCCCCCGGGGATACGCAGTATTTT	CASSVTIAPGDTQYF
TRBJ2-2	NA	NA	TRBV7-2	TGTGCCAGCAGCTTCCAAAAGACAGGGAACACCGGGGAGCTGTTTTTT	CASSFQKTGNTGELFF
TRBJ2-7	NA	TRBD2	TRBV10-2	TGCGCCAGCGGTTCTGCGGGAGGGCCGGGCGAGCAGTACTTC	CASGSAGGPGEQYF
TRBJ2-1	NA	TRBD2	TRBV7-6	TGTGCCAGCAGCCCAGCGGGATCCTACGATGAGCAGTTCTTC	CASSPAGSYDEQFF
TRBJ1-3	NA	NA	TRBV7-6	TGTGCCAGCAGCTTGACAGTTACTGGAAACACCATATATTTT	CASSLTVTGNTIYF
TRBJ1-5	NA	NA	TRBV4-3	TGCGCCAGCAGCCAAATTTGGTCCGGCAATCAGCCCCAGCATTTT	CASSQIWSGNQPQHF
TRBJ1-6	few	TRBD1	TRBV5-8	TGTGCCAGCGGGGGGACAGGGTCGGATTCACCCCTCCACTTT	CASGGTGSDSPLHF
TRBJ1-1	NA	NA	TRBV4-1	TGCGCCAGCAGCCAAGACCCCCCACAGGGGAACACTGAAGCTTTCTTT	CASSQDPPQGNTEAFF
TRBJ2-3	NA	NA	TRBV6-1	TGTGCCAGCAACCACCAGGTAGCCCTCACAGATACGCAGTATTTT	CASNHQVALTDTQYF
TRBJ1-4	NA	TRBD1	TRBV18	TGTGCCAGCTCACCGACAGGGACCGTTAATGAAAAACTGTTTTTT	CASSPTGTVNEKLFF
TRBJ2-1	NA	TRBD2	TRBV18	TGTGCCAGCTCACCATCTGGACTAGCTAGTTACAATGAGCAGTTCTTC	CASSPSGLASYNEQFF
TRBJ2-7	NA	TRBD1	TRBV2	TGTGCCAGCAGTGAAGCCAGGACAGGGGCCTACGAGCAGTACTTC	CASSEARTGAYEQYF
TRBJ2-1	NA	NA	TRBV5-1	TGCGCCAGCAGCCCAGGACTCGACAATGAGCAGTTCTTC	CASSPGLDNEQFF
TRBJ2-1	few	NA	TRBV6-1	TGTGCCAGCAGTGAAGCGGGGGGCAGGTACAATGAGCAGTTCTTC	CASSEAGGRYNEQFF
TRBJ1-6	few	NA	TRBV30	TGTGCCTGGAGGAGGCGATCACCCCTCCACTTT	CAWRRRSPLHF
TRBJ2-1	NA	TRBD1	TRBV7-9	TGTGCCAGCAGCCCGCGGGACAGGGGCGATGAGCAGTTCTTC	CASSPRDRGDEQFF
TRBJ2-7	few	NA	TRBV2	TGTGCCAGCAGTGTATACGGCGGGACCTACGAGCAGTACTTC	CASSVYGGTYEQYF
TRBJ1-2	NA	TRBD1	TRBV7-9	TGTGCCAGCAGCCCGGCTTGGGACAGGGCTGGCTACACCTTC	CASSPAWDRAGYTF
TRBJ2-7	medium-sized	NA	TRBV5-5	TGTGCCAGCAGTTCGACTTGGATGAACTACGAGCAGTACTTC	CASSSTWMNYEQYF
TRBJ1-5	NA	NA	TRBV6-1	TGTGCCAGCAGCTTGGGGGGAAGCAATCAGCCCCAGCATTTT	CASSLGGSNQPQHF